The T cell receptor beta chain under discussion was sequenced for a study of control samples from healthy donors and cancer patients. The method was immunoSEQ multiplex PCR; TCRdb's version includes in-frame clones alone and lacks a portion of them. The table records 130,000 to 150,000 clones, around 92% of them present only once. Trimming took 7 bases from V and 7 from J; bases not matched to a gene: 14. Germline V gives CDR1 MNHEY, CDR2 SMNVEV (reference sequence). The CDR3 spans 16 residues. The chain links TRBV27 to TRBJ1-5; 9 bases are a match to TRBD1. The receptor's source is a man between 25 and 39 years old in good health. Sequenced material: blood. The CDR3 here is CASNRLRTGVWQPQHF. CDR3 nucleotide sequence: TGTGCCAGCAACCGACTAAGGACAGGGGTTTGGCAGCCCCAGCATTTT.